The clone carrying this T cell receptor beta chain was seen only once. Its antigen is unidentified. This sample stems from a study of cytotoxic CD8 clonotypes in ibrutinib-treated CLL. Overall study findings and caveats: Public clonotypes, found uncommonly, either contracted or stayed stable on treatment. Lymph node repertoires were not studied, and sampling times were unmatched. Baseline clonality, higher than in age-matched healthy donors, tracked circulating CD8+ T-cell counts.

TCRdb keeps only in-frame clones here, not all; method: immunoSEQ multiplex PCR. This sample has roughly 250,000 clones, with 70% found just once. CDR1 and CDR2 from the germline V gene are SGHVS and FNYEAQ. Trimming removed 2 bases from V and 1 base from J, with 8 bases in between. The CDR3 has 14 amino acids. This sequence joins TRBV7-6 and TRBJ1-1; D may be TRBD1 (6 bases). The starting material was PBMCs, obtained after 24 months of ibrutinib treatment. The clonotype was recovered from a human donor with chronic lymphocytic leukemia. CDR3 loop: CASSLRGENTEAFF. CDR3 sequence (DNA): TGTGCCAGCAGCTTAAGGGGGGAGAACACTGAAGCTTTCTTT.